This TCR beta chain was found in a study of blood T cell repertoires in COVID-19. The data were produced by immunoSEQ multiplex PCR, yet TCRdb's version contains in-frame clones alone and is incomplete. The repertoire holds around 160,000 clones, with about 88% as singletons. Germline lookup yields CDR1 SGDLS and CDR2 YYNGEE. V was shortened by 0 bases and J by 1 base, with 8 bases between the two germline ends. This CDR3 comprises 15 residues. This TCR came from a woman aged 80 or older with acute or convalescent COVID-19. This chain connects TRBV9 to TRBJ2-1, with D uncertain. Sequencing was carried out using peripheral blood. The CDR3 bases are TGTGCCAGCAGCGTAGCGGGTTTGTCCTACAATGAGCAGTTCTTC. Residues: CASSVAGLSYNEQFF.